This entry concerns a single TCR beta chain. The record originates from a study of blood T cell repertoires in COVID-19. Whole-study context: Specimens from acute and convalescent COVID-19 originated in the United States, Italy and Spain. The analysed material was cDNA or gDNA that came from T cells, B-cell-depleted T cells, or PBMCs.

Sequencing was performed with immunoSEQ multiplex PCR; in TCRdb, only in-frame clones are kept and a portion is missing. Of around 230,000 clones in the sample, almost 85% are singletons; the top ten hold 4.5% to 6%. Germline assignment: CDR1 MNHEY and CDR2 SVGAGI. V was clipped by 7 bases and J by 4 bases, with 7 bases between them. The CDR3 contains 12 residues. This TCR derives from a man aged 50-60 years with COVID-19, enrolled during active disease. The sample taken for sequencing was peripheral blood. The chain links TRBV6-5 to TRBJ1-4; no clear D gene. CDR3 sequence: CASTAGNEKLFF. The CDR3 DNA is TGTGCCAGCACCGCGGGTAATGAAAAACTGTTTTTT.